The 13 T cell receptor beta chains below come from one sample, sequenced in a study of regulatory T cells. Study results and limitations: In CD3G-deficient patients, conventional CD4+ T cells were enriched for hydrophobic CDR3 residues at positions 6 and 7.

Amplification used 52 TRBV primers and 13 TRBJ primers. The table came from immunoSEQ multiplex PCR; TCRdb's copy has only in-frame clones and leaves some out. This repertoire shows roughly 23,000 clones, around nine tenths found once; its top ten account for about 1.3%. These receptors have no known antigen. Sequencing was carried out using conventional CD4+ T cells sorted from blood. The source of these receptors is a child aged 10-17 years with CD3G deficiency.

The rearrangement links TRBV28 to TRBJ1-1, with a tentative D call TRBD1 (6 bases). Germline V CDR1 and CDR2: MDHEN, SYDVKM. The CDR3 is 16 amino acids. The V and J ends lost 5 bases and 5 bases respectively, with 21 bases between them. The CDR3 reads CASSPSGGRGWTEAFF. In DNA, the CDR3 is TGTGCCAGCAGTCCGAGTGGGGGCAGGGGATGGACTGAAGCTTTCTTT. Together with reference TRBV28 and TRBJ1-1, the CDR3 gives the full variable domain: DVKVTQSSRYLVKRTGEKVFLECVQDMDHENMFWYRQDPGLGLRLIYFSYDVKMKEKGDIPEGYSVSREKKERFSLILESASTNQTSMYLCASSPSGGRGWTEAFFGQGTRLTVV.

The V gene is TRBV29-1, the J gene TRBJ2-1; 11 bases align to TRBD2. The V gene's germline CDR1 is SQVTM and CDR2 ANQGSEA. The J segment lost 7 bases and the V segment lost 7 bases, leaving 6 bases of the junction unmatched. There are 13 residues in the CDR3. The CDR3 here is CSATRTSGNEQFF. CDR3 bases: TGCAGCGCCACCCGGACTAGCGGGAATGAGCAGTTCTTC.

V gene TRBV6-1 combines with J gene TRBJ1-4; D is unclear. V shed 3 bases and J shed 8 bases, with 13 bases lying between them. Germline loops: CDR1 MNHNS, CDR2 SASEGT. The CDR3 runs to 14 residues. CDR3 coding DNA: TGTGCCAGCAGTGATTCGGGAGTGGGGGAAAAACTGTTTTTT. It translates to CASSDSGVGEKLFF.

The V and J genes are TRBV4-1 and TRBJ2-1; 10 bases fit TRBD1. The CDR3 has 15 amino acids. Germline CDR1 MGHRA, CDR2 YSYEKL. V dropped 8 bases and J dropped 10; count of bases not matched to a gene: 14. DNA of the CDR3: TGCGCCAGCGCCCCCGGGACAGGGGCTCCGGCAGAGCAGTTCTTC. Translation: CASAPGTGAPAEQFF.

The sample holds a few counts of this clone. The chain uses TRBV18 and TRBJ2-5; 10 positions agree with TRBD1. CDR1 KGHSH and CDR2 LQKENI come from the germline V gene. CDR3 length equals 15 residues. J lost 3 bases, V lost 8 bases, and 9 bases had no gene match. CDR3 region: CASKPGTGEEETQYF. CDR3 DNA sequence: TGTGCCAGCAAGCCCGGGACAGGGGAGGAAGAGACCCAGTACTTC.

This clone was seen a single time. The chain combines TRBV28 with TRBJ1-4; the match to TRBD1 covers 8 bases. Germline values: CDR1 MDHEN, CDR2 SYDVKM. Trimming removed 6 bases from V and 2 bases from J; junction bases left unmatched: 5. The length of the CDR3 is 15 residues. The CDR3 loop is CASRSRTGTNEKLFF. DNA of the CDR3: TGTGCCAGCAGAAGCAGGACAGGGACTAATGAAAAACTGTTTTTT.

V gene TRBV28 combines with J gene TRBJ2-5; TRBD2 agrees at 7 bases. V shed 2 bases, J shed 5 bases, and the junction held 2 bases outside the gene matches. The CDR3 sequence is 13 residues long. Germline assignment: CDR1 MDHEN and CDR2 SYDVKM. The CDR3 nucleotides read TGTGCCAGCAGTTTAGCGGGAGATGAGACCCAGTACTTC. This encodes CASSLAGDETQYF.

The rearrangement joins TRBV6-1 to TRBJ1-2, with TRBD1 matching over 7 bases. The CDR3 covers 14 residues. V lost 7 bases, J lost 8 bases, and 13 bases stayed unmatched. CDR1 is MNHNS, CDR2 SASEGT, per germline. CDR3 sequence: CASTRGGGGGGYTF. The CDR3 nucleotides read TGTGCCAGCACCCGGGGTGGAGGGGGCGGCGGCTACACCTTC.

Details on this clone: The identical CDR3 is also encoded by other nucleotide sequences in the sample. The CDR3, as DNA: TGCGCCAGCAGCTTCACTAGCGGCACAGATACGCAGTATTTT. This gives the protein CASSFTSGTDTQYF. The chain recombines TRBV5-1 with TRBJ2-3, with 7 bases identical to TRBD2. The junction had 1 base not matched to a gene; V was cut back by 2 bases and J by 1 base. The CDR3 covers 14 residues. Germline-derived CDR1 and CDR2 are SGHRS and YFSETQ.

V gene TRBV28 combines with J gene TRBJ2-7; D may be TRBD1 or TRBD2 (5 bases each). The CDR3 has 14 amino acids. Germline-derived CDR1 and CDR2 are MDHEN and SYDVKM. V shed 3 bases and J shed 2 bases, with 11 bases lying between them. The CDR3 spells CASSFGGMTYEQYF. CDR3 coding DNA: TGTGCCAGCAGTTTTGGGGGAATGACCTACGAGCAGTACTTC.

The V call is TRBV5-1, the J call TRBJ2-5; unclear D gene. Per the germline V gene, CDR1 is SGHRS and CDR2 is YFSETQ. V lost 0 bases and J 5 bases, leaving 8 bases between the germline ends. The CDR3 has 13 amino acids. DNA for the CDR3: TGCGCCAGCAGCTTGGTCCCACGGGAGACCCAGTACTTC. Translated, it gives CASSLVPRETQYF.

The V and J genes are TRBV6-6 and TRBJ1-2; 7 bases align to TRBD1. The CDR3 covers 13 residues. Germline CDR1 and CDR2: MNHNY and SVGAGI (reference sequence). The trim removed 7 bases at V and 7 bases at J, leaving 9 bases unmatched. CDR3 coding DNA: TGTGCCAGCAACAATAGAGGGGGCGGTGGCTACACCTTC. Amino acids: CASNNRGGGGYTF.

J is TRBJ2-1 and V is TRBV4-2, with no clear D. The CDR3 extends over 18 amino acids. Germline CDR1 LGHNA, CDR2 YNFKEQ. Trimming removed 0 bases at V and 5 bases at J, with 20 bases between. CDR3 protein: CASSQDCPASHGNNEQFF. In DNA form, the CDR3 reads TGTGCCAGCAGCCAAGATTGTCCAGCCAGCCATGGAAACAATGAGCAGTTCTTC.